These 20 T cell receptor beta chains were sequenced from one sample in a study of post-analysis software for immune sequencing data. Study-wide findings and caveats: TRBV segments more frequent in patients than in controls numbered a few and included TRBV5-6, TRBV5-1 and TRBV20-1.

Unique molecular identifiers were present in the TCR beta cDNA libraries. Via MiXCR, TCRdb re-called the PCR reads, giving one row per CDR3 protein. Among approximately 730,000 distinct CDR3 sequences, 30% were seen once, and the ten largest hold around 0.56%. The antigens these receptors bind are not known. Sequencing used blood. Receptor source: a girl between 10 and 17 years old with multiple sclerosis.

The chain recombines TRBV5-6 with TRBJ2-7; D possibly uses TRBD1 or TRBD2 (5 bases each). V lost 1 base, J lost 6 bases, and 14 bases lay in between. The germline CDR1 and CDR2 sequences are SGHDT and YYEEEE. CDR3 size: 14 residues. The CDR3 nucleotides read TGTGCCAGCAGCTTGATGGACTCCCAGGGCGAGCAGTACTTC. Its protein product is CASSLMDSQGEQYF. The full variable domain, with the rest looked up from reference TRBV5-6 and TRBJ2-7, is DAGVTQSPTHLIKTRGQQVTLRCSPKSGHDTVSWYQQALGQGPQFIFQYYEEEERQRGNFPDRFSGHQFPNYSSELNVNALLLGDSALYLCASSLMDSQGEQYFGPGTRLTVT.

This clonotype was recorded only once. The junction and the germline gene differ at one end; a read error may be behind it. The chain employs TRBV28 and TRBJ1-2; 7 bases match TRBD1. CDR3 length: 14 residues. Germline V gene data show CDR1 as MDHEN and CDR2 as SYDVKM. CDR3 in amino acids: CASRRQGWSYGCTF. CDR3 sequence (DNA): TGTGCCAGCAGGCGACAGGGATGGAGCTATGGCTGCACCTTC.

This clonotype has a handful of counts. In nucleotides, the CDR3 is TGTGCCAGCAGTTACGGGCGGGACGAGCAGTACTTC. It encodes CASSYGRDEQYF. V gene TRBV6-6 combines with J gene TRBJ2-7, with D perhaps TRBD2 (5 bases). CDR1 MNHNY and CDR2 SVGAGI come from the germline V gene (reference sequence). The V gene lost 2 bases and the J gene lost 5 bases, with 7 bases spanning the gap. The CDR3 is 12 amino acids.

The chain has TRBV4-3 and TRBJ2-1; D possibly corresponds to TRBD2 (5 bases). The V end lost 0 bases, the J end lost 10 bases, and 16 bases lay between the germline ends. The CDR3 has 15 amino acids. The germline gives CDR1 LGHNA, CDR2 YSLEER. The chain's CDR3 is CASSQDIPRASEQFF. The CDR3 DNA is TGCGCCAGCAGCCAAGACATACCCCGGGCTAGCGAGCAGTTCTTC.

CDR3 bases: TGCAGTGCCCGGGACAGTCATAGCAATCAGCCCCAGCATTTT. The encoded protein is CSARDSHSNQPQHF. J is TRBJ1-5 and V is TRBV20-1, with 7 positions matching TRBD1. Germline CDR1 reads DFQATT; CDR2 reads SNEGSKA (reference sequence). Trimming cost V 6 bases and J 0 bases; bases outside gene matches: 5. CDR3 length: 14 residues.

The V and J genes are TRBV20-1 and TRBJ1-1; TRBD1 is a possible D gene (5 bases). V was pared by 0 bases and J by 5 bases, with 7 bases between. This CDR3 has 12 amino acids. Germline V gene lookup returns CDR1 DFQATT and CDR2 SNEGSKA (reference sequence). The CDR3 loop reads CSAREGGTEAFF. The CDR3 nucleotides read TGCAGTGCTAGAGAGGGGGGGACTGAAGCTTTCTTT.

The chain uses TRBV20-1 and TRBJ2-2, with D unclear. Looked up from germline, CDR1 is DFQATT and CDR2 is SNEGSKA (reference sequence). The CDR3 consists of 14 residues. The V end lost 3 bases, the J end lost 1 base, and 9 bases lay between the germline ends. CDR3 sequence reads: CSASPVLNTGELFF. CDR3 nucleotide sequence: TGCAGTGCTAGCCCGGTGTTGAACACCGGGGAGCTGTTTTTT.

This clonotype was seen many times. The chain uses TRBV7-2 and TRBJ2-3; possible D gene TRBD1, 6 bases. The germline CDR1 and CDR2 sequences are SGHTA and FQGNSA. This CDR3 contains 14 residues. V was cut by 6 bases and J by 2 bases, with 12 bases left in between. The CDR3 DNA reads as TGTGCCAGCAGTCTCGACAGGTTCACAGATACGCAGTATTTT. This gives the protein CASSLDRFTDTQYF.

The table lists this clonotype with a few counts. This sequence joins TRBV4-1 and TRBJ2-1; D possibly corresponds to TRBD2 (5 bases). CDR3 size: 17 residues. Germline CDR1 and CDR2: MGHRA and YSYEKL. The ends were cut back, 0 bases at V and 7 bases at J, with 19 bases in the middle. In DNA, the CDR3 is TGCGCCAGCAGCCAAGATACCGCGCTCGGACTTCTAAATGAGCAGTTCTTC. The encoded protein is CASSQDTALGLLNEQFF.

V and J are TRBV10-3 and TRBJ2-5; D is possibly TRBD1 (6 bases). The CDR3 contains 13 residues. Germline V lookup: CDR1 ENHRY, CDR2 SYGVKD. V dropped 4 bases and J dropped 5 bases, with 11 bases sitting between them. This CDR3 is CAISGGGLETQYF. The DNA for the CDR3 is TGTGCCATCAGTGGAGGGGGATTGGAGACCCAGTACTTC.

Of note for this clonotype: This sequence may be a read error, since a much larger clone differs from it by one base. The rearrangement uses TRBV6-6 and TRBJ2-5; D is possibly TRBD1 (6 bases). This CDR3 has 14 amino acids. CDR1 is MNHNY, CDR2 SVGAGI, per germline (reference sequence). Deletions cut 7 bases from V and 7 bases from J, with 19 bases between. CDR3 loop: CASNEFPGAGTQYF. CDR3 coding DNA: TGTGCCAGCAACGAGTTTCCAGGGGCGGGGACCCAGTACTTC.

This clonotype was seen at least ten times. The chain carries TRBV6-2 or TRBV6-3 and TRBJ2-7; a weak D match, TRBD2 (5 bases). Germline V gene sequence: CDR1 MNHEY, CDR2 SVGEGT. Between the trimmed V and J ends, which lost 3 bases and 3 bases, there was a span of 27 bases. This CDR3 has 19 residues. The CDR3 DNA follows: TGTGCCAGCAGTTATAAGGGAGAAGACGACCAGATCCCGAACTACGAGCAGTACTTC. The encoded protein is CASSYKGEDDQIPNYEQYF.

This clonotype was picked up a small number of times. CDR3 region: CASSPDREGYEQYF. CDR3 nucleotides: TGTGCCAGCAGTCCCGACAGGGAAGGCTACGAGCAGTACTTC. This chain joins TRBV28 and TRBJ2-7; TRBD1 matches 7 bases. The CDR3 covers 14 residues. Germline assignment: CDR1 MDHEN and CDR2 SYDVKM. V was clipped by 5 bases and J by 3 bases; unmatched bases: 7.

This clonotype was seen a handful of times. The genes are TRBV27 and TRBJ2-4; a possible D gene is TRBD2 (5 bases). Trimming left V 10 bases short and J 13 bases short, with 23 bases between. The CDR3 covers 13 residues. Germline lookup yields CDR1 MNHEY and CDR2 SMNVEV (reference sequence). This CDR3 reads CATSPGMVGGQYF. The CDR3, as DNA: TGTGCCACCTCACCGGGAATGGTAGGCGGGCAGTACTTC.

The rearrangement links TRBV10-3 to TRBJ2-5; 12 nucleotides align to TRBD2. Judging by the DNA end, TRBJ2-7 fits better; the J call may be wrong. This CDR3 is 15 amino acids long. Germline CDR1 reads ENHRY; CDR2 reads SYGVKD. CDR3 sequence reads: CAIRETSGSLDEQYF. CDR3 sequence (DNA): TGTGCCATCAGAGAGACTAGCGGGAGTTTGGACGAGCAGTACTTC.

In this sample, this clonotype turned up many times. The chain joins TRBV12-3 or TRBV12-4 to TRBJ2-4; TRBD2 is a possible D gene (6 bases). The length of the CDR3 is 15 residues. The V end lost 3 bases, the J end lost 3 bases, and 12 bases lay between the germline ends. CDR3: CASSFGGSGKNIQYF. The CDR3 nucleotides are TGTGCCAGCAGTTTCGGGGGTTCGGGCAAAAACATTCAGTACTTC.

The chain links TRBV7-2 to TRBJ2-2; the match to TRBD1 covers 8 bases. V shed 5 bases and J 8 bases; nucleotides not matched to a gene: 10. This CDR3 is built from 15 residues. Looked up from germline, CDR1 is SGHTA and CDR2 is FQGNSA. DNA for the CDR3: TGTGCCAGCAGCCCCATCGGACAGGGATGGGGGGAGCTGTTTTTT. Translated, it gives CASSPIGQGWGELFF.

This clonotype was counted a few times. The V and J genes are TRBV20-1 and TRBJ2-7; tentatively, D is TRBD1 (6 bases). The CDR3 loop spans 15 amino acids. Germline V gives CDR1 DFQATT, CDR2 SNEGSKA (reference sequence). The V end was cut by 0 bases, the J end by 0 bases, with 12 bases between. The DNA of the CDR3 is TGCAGTGCTAGAGAAGTACAGGGAATCTCCTACGAGCAGTACTTC. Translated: CSAREVQGISYEQYF.

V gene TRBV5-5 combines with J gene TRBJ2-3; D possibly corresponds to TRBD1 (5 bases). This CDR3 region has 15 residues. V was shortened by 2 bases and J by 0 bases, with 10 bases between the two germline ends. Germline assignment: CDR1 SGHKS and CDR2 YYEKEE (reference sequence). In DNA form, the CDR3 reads TGTGCCAGCAGCTTTCAGGGCACCAGCACAGATACGCAGTATTTT. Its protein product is CASSFQGTSTDTQYF.

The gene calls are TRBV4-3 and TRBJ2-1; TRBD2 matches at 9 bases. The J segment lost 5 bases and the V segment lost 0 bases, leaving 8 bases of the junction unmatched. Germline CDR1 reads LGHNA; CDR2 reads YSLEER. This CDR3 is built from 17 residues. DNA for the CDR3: TGCGCCAGCAGCCAAGATGGCCTAGCGGGACGTAACAATGAGCAGTTCTTC. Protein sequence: CASSQDGLAGRNNEQFF.